Many counts were recorded for the clone carrying this TCR beta chain. TCRdb re-called clones from the PCR reads using MiXCR. Found here are 100,000 or so clones, 14% to 15% of them singletons; the top ten hold around 3.3%. CDR3 size: 16 residues. V shed 4 bases and J 0 bases; nucleotides not matched to a gene: 9. CDR1 SGHRS and CDR2 YFSETQ come from the germline V gene. This sample stems from a study of metastatic and nonmetastatic thyroid tumors. No treatment of any kind had been given to any patient before thyroid surgery. The rearrangement links TRBV5-1 to TRBJ2-7; TRBD1 agrees at 8 bases. The clonotype comes from a female donor with papillary thyroid cancer or a benign thyroid nodule (not recorded which). Some clones in this sample may be carry-over from other donors' samples. The sequenced sample was blood. The CDR3 region has the DNA TGCGCCAGCAGCCCTAAGACAGGGGCAAGCTCCTACGAGCAGTACTTC. Protein product: CASSPKTGASSYEQYF. The full variable domain, its missing parts supplied by reference TRBV5-1 and TRBJ2-7, is KAGVTQTPRYLIKTRGQQVTLSCSPISGHRSVSWYQQTPGQGLQFLFEYFSETQRNKGNFPGRFSGRQFSNSRSEMNVSTLELGDSALYLCASSPKTGASSYEQYFGPGTRLTVT.